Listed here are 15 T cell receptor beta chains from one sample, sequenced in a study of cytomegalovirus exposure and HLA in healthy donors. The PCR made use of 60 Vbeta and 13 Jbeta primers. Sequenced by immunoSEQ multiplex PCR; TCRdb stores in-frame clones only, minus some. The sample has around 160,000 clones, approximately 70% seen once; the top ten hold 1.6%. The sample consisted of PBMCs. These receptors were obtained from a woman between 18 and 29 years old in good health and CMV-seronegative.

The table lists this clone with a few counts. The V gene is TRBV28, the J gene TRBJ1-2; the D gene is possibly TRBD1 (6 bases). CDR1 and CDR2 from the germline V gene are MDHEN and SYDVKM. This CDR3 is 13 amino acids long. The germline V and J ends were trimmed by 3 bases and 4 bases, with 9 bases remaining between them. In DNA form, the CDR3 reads TGTGCCAGCAGTTTCGGACAGTTCTATGGCTACACCTTC. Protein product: CASSFGQFYGYTF.

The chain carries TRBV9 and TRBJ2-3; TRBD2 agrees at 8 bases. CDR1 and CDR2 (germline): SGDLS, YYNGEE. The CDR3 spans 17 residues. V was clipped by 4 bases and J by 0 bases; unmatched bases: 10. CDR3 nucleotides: TGTGCCAGCAGCTTCGAGGGTAGCGGGACTAGCACAGATACGCAGTATTTT. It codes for CASSFEGSGTSTDTQYF.

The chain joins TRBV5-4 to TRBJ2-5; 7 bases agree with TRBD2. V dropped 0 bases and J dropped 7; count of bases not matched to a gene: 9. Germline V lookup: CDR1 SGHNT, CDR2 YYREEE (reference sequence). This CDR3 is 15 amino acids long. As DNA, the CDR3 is TGTGCCAGCAGCTTGGGGACTAGTGAGATCGGGACCCAGTACTTC. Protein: CASSLGTSEIGTQYF.

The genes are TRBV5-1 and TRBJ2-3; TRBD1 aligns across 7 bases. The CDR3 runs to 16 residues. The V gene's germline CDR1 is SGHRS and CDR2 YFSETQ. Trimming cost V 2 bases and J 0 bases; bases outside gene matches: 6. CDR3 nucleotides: TGCGCCAGCAGCTTCCCGGGACAGTCTAGCACAGATACGCAGTATTTT. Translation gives CASSFPGQSSTDTQYF. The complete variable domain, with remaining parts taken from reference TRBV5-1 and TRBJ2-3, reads KAGVTQTPRYLIKTRGQQVTLSCSPISGHRSVSWYQQTPGQGLQFLFEYFSETQRNKGNFPGRFSGRQFSNSRSEMNVSTLELGDSALYLCASSFPGQSSTDTQYFGPGTRLTVL.

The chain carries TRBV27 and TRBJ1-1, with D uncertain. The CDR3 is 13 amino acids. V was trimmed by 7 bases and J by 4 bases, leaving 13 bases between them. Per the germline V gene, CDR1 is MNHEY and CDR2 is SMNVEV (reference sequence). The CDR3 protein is CASNGGGSTEAFF. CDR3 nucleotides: TGTGCCAGCAATGGTGGAGGGAGCACTGAAGCTTTCTTT.

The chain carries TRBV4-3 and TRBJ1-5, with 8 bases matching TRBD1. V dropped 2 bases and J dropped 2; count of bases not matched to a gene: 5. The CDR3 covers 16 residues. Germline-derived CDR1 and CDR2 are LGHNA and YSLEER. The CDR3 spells CASSQSTGVGNQPQHF. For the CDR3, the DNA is TGCGCCAGCAGCCAATCGACAGGGGTTGGCAATCAGCCCCAGCATTTT.

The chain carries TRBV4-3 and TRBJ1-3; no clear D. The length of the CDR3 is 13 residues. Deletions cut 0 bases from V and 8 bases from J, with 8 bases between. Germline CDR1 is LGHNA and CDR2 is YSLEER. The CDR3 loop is CASSQDRGDTIYF. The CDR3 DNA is TGCGCCAGCAGCCAAGATAGAGGAGACACCATATATTTT.

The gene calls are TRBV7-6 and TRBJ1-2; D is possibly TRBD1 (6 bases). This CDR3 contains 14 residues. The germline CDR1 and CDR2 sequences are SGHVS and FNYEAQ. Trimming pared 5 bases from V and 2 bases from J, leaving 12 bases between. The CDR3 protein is CASSPQGSNYGYTF. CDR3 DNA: TGTGCCAGCAGCCCACAGGGATCCAACTATGGCTACACCTTC. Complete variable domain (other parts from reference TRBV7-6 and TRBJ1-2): GAGVSQSPRYKVTKRGQDVALRCDPISGHVSLYWYRQALGQGPEFLTYFNYEAQQDKSGLPNDRFSAERPEGSISTLTIQRTEQRDSAMYRCASSPQGSNYGYTFGSGTRLTVV.

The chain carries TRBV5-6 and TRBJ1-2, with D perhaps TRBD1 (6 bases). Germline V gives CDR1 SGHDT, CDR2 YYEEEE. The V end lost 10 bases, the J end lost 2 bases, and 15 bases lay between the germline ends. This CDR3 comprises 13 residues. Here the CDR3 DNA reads TGTGCCTCATTGACAGGAAGGAACTATGGCTACACCTTC. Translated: CASLTGRNYGYTF. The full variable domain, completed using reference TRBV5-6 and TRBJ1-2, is DAGVTQSPTHLIKTRGQQVTLRCSPKSGHDTVSWYQQALGQGPQFIFQYYEEEERQRGNFPDRFSGHQFPNYSSELNVNALLLGDSALYLCASLTGRNYGYTFGSGTRLTVV.

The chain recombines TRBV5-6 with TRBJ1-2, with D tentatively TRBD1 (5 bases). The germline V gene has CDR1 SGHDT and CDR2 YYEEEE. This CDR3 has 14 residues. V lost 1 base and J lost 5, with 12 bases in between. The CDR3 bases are TGTGCCAGCAGCTTGTGGGGCGGGGGATATGGCTACACCTTC. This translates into CASSLWGGGYGYTF.

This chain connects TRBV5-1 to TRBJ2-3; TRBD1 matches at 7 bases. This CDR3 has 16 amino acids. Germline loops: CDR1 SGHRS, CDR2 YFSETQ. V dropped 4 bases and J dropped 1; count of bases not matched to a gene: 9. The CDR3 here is CASSTPNRGGTDTQYF. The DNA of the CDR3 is TGCGCCAGCAGCACACCCAACAGGGGTGGCACAGATACGCAGTATTTT.

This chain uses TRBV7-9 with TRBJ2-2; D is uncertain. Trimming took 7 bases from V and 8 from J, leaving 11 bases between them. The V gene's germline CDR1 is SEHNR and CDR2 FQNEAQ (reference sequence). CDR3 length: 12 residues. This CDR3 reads CASTPRSGELFF. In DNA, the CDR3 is TGTGCCAGCACCCCCCGGAGTGGGGAGCTGTTTTTT.

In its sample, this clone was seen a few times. The CDR3 coding sequence is TGTGCCAGCAGCCCGAAACTAGCGGGGAGTTCCTACGAGCAGTACTTC. This codes for CASSPKLAGSSYEQYF. V is TRBV5-4 and J is TRBJ2-7; 10 nucleotides match TRBD2. Germline CDR1 is SGHNT and CDR2 is YYREEE (reference sequence). J gave up 1 base and V 4 bases, and 8 bases lay outside the gene matches. This CDR3 has 16 residues.

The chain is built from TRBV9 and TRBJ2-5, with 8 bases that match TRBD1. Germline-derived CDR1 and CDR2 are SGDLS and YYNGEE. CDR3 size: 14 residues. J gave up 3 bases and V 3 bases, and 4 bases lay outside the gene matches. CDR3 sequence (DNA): TGTGCCAGCAGCGGCGGGACAGGAGAAGAGACCCAGTACTTC. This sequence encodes CASSGGTGEETQYF.

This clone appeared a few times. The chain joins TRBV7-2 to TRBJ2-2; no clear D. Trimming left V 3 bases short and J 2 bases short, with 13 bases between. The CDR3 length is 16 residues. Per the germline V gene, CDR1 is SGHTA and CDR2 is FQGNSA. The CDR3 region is CASSFQPLGNTGELFF. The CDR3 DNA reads TGTGCCAGCAGCTTCCAGCCTCTAGGAAACACCGGGGAGCTGTTTTTT.